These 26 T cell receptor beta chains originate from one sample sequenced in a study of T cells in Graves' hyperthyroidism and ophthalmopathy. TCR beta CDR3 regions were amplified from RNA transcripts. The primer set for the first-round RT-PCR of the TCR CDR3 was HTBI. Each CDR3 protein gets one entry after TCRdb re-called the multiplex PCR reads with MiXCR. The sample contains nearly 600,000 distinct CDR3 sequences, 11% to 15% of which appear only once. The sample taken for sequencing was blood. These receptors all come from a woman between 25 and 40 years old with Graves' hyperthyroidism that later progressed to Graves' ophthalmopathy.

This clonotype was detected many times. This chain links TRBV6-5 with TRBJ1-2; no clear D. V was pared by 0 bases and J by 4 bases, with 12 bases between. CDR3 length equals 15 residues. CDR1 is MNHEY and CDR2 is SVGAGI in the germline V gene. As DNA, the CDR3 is TGTGCCAGCAGTTACTCGGCCGCTACCGGCTATGGCTACACCTTC. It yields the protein CASSYSAATGYGYTF.

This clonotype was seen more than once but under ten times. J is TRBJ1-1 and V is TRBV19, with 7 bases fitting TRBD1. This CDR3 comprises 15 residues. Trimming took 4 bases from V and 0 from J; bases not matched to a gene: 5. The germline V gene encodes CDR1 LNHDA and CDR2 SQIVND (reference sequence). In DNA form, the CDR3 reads TGTGCCAGTAGTAAGGGGGCGGGCTTGAACACTGAAGCTTTCTTT. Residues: CASSKGAGLNTEAFF.

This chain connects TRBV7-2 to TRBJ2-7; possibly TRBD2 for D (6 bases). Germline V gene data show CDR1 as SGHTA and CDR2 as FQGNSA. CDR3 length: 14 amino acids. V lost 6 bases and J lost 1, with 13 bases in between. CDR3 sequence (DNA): TGTGCCAGCAGGGGGGAGGACTCATCCTACGAGCAGTACTTC. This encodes CASRGEDSSYEQYF.

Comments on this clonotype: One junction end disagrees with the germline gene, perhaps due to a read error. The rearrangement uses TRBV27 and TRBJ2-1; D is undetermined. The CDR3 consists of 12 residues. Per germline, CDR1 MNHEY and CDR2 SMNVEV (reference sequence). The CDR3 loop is CANSLGGNEQFF. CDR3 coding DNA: TGTGCCAACAGTTTAGGTGGGAATGAGCAGTTCTTC.

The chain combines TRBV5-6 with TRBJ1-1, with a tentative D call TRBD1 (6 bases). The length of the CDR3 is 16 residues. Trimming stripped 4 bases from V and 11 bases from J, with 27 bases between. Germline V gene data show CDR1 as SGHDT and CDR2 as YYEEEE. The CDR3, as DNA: TGTGCCAGCAGCGCCGCTAGACAGGCCTTGAACACTCACGCTTTCTTT. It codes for CASSAARQALNTHAFF.

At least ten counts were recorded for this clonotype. Here the CDR3 DNA reads TGTGCCAGCAGCCTAAATCCCGGTCCGGAAGCTTTCTTT. Protein product: CASSLNPGPEAFF. The chain joins TRBV7-2 to TRBJ1-1; D is unresolved. This CDR3 spans 13 amino acids. V was trimmed by 5 bases and J by 8 bases, leaving 15 bases between them. The germline V gene has CDR1 SGHTA and CDR2 FQGNSA.

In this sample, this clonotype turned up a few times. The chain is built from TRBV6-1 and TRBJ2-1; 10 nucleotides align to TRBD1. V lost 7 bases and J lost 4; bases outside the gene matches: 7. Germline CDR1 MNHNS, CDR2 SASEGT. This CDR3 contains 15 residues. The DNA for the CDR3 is TGTGCCAGCACCGACGGGGACAGGGGTTACAATGAGCAGTTCTTC. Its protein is CASTDGDRGYNEQFF.

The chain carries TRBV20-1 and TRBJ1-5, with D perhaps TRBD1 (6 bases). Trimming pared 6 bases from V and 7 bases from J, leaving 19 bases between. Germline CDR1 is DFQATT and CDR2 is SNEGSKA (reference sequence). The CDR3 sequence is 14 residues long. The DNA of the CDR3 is TGCAGTGCCCGGACAGCCGAGGGGTCCCAGCCCCAGCATTTT. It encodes CSARTAEGSQPQHF.

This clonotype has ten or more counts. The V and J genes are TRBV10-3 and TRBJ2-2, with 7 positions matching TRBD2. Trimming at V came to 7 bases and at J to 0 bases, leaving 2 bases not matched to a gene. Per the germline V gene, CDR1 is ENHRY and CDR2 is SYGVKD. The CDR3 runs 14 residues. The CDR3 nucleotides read TGTGCCATCAACAGCGGGACGAACACCGGGGAGCTGTTTTTT. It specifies CAINSGTNTGELFF.

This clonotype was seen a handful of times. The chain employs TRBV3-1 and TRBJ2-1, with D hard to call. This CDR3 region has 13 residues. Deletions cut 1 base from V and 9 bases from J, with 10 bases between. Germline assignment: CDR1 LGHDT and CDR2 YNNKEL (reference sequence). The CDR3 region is CASSQVEYLEQFF. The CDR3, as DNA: TGTGCCAGCAGCCAAGTTGAATACCTTGAGCAGTTCTTC.

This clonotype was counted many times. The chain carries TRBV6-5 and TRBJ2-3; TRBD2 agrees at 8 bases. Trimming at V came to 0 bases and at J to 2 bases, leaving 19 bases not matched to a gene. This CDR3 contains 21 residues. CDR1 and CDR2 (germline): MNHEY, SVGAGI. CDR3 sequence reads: CASSYSTNIYTGTSSTDTQYF. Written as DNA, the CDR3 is TGTGCCAGCAGTTACTCTACGAACATATACACCGGGACTAGTTCCACAGATACGCAGTATTTT.

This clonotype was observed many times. CDR3: CASSYSGPGLAGGSYEQYF. CDR3 nucleotides: TGTGCCAGCAGTTACTCTGGACCGGGACTAGCGGGAGGTTCCTACGAGCAGTACTTC. The gene calls are TRBV6-2 or TRBV6-3 and TRBJ2-7; 15 bases agree with TRBD2. The germline CDR1 and CDR2 sequences are MNHEY and SVGEGT. CDR3 length: 19 amino acids. With 0 bases clipped from V and 1 base from J, the junction kept 7 bases outside the gene matches.

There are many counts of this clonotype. The CDR3 region has the DNA TGTGCCAGCAGTGTAGGTCTAGTCAGCCACGAGCAGTACTTC. Amino acid sequence: CASSVGLVSHEQYF. The rearrangement links TRBV2 to TRBJ2-7, with D uncertain. Trimming pared 4 bases from V and 5 bases from J, leaving 15 bases between. The germline V gene encodes CDR1 SNHLY and CDR2 FYNNEI. This CDR3 has 14 residues. Full variable domain (rest looked up from reference TRBV2 and TRBJ2-7): EPEVTQTPSHQVTQMGQEVILRCVPISNHLYFYWYRQILGQKVEFLVSFYNNEISEKSEIFDDQFSVERPDGSNFTLKIRSTKLEDSAMYFCASSVGLVSHEQYFGPGTRLTVT.

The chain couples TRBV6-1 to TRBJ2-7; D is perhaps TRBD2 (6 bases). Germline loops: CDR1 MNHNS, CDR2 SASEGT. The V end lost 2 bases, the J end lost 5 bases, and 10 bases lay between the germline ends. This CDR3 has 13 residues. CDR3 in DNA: TGTGCCAGCAGTGAACAGGGAGGAAACGAGCAGTACTTC. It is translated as CASSEQGGNEQYF.

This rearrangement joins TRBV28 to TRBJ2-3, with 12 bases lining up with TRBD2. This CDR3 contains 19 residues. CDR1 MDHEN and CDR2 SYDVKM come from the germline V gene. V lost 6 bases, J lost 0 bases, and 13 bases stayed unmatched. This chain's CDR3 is CASSLKPGTSGFSTDTQYF. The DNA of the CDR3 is TGTGCCAGCAGCTTAAAACCGGGGACTAGCGGGTTTAGCACAGATACGCAGTATTTT.

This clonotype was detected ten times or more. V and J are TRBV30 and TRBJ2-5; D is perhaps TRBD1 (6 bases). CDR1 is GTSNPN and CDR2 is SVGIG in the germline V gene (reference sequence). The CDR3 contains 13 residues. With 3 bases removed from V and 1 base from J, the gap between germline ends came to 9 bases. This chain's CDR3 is CAWSRGFQETQYF. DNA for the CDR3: TGTGCCTGGAGCAGGGGTTTCCAAGAGACCCAGTACTTC.

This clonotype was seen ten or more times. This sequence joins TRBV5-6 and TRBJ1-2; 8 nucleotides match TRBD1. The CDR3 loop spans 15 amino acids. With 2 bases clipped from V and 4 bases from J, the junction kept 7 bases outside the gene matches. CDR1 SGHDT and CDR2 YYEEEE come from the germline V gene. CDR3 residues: CASSLGQGLGYGYTF. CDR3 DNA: TGTGCCAGCAGCTTAGGACAGGGACTGGGCTATGGCTACACCTTC.

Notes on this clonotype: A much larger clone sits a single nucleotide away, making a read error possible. In DNA form, the CDR3 reads TGTGCCAGTAGTCCGGGACAGGGTACCGATGAGCAGTTCTTC. This codes for CASSPGQGTDEQFF. This chain uses TRBV19 with TRBJ2-1; the match to TRBD1 covers 9 bases. J lost 8 bases, V lost 5 bases, and 7 bases had no gene match. This CDR3 is 14 amino acids long. The V gene's germline CDR1 is LNHDA and CDR2 SQIVND (reference sequence). Based on the CDR3 plus reference TRBV19 and TRBJ2-1, the full variable domain is DGGITQSPKYLFRKEGQNVTLSCEQNLNHDAMYWYRQDPGQGLRLIYYSQIVNDFQKGDIAEGYSVSREKKESFPLTVTSAQKNPTAFYLCASSPGQGTDEQFFGPGTRLTVL.

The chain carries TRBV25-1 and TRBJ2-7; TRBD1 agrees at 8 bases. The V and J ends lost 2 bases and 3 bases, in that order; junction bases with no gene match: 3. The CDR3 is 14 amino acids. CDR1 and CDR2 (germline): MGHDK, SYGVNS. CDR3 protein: CASSEVTGGYEQYF. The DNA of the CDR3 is TGTGCCAGCAGTGAAGTAACAGGGGGCTACGAGCAGTACTTC.

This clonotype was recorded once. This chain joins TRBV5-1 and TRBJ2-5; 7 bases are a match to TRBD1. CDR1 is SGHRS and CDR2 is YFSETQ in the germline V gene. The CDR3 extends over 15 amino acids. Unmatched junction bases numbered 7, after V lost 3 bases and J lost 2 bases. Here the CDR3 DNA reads TGCGCCAGCAGCTGGGGTCCGGGACAGCAAGAGACCCAGTACTTC. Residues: CASSWGPGQQETQYF.

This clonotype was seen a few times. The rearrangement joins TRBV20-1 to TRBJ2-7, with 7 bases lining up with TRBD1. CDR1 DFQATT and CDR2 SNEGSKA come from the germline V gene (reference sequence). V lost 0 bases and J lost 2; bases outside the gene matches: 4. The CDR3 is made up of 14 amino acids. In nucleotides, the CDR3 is TGCAGTGCTAGAGATCAGCAGGGGGCCTACGAGCAGTACTTC. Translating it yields CSARDQQGAYEQYF.

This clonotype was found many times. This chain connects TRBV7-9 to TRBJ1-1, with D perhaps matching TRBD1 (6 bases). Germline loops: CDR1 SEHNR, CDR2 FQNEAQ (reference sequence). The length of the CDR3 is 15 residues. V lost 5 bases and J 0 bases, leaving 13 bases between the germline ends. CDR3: CASSPRTDMNTEAFF. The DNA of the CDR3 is TGTGCCAGCAGCCCTAGGACAGACATGAACACTGAAGCTTTCTTT.

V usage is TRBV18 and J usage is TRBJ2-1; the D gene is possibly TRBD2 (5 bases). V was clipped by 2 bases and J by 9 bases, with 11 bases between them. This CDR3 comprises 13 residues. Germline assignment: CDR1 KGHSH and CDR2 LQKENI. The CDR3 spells CASSPSRDGEQFF. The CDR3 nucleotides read TGTGCCAGCTCACCAAGCCGGGATGGTGAGCAGTTCTTC.

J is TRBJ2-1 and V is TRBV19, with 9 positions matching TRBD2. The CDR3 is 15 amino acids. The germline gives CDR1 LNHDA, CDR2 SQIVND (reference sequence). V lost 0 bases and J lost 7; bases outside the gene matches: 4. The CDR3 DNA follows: TGTGCCAGTAGTATAGATCTAAGCGGGAGGAATGAGCAGTTCTTC. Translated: CASSIDLSGRNEQFF.

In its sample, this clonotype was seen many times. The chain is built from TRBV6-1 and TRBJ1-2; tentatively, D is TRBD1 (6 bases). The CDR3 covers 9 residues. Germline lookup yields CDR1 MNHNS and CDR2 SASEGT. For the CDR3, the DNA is TGTGCGGCAGGGGCAGACTACACCTTC. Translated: CAAGADYTF.

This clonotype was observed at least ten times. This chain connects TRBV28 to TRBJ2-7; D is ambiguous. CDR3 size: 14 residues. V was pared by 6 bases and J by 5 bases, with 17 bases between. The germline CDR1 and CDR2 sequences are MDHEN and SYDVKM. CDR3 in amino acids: CASRGRAGFHEQYF. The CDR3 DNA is TGTGCCAGCAGGGGCCGGGCCGGGTTTCACGAGCAGTACTTC.